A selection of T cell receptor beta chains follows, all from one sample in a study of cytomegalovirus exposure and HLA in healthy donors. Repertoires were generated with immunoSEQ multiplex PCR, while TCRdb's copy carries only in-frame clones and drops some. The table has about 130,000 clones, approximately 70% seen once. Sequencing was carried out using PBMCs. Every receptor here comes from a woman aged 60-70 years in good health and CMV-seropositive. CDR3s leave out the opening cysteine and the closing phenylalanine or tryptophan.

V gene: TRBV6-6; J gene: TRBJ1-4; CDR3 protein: ASGDQGATNEKLF
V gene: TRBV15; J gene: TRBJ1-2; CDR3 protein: ATSRGADYGYT
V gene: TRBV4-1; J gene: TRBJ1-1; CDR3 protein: ASSQEGTDRAF
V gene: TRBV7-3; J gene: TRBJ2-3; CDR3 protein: ASSFGQGVTDTQY
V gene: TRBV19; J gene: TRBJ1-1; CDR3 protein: ASSIAGYTEAF
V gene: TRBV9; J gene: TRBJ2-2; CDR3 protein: ASSFTGLGTGELF
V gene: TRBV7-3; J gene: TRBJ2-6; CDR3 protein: ASSASGTGANVLT
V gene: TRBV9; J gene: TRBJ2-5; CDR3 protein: ASSVGMGGETQY
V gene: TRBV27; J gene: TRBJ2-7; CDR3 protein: ASSLEDSYEQY
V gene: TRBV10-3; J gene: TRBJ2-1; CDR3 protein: AISAGTSGGIRDEQF
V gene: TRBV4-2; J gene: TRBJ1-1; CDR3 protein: ASSQDVAKRGPAEAF
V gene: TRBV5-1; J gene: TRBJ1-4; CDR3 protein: ASSLRQGDEKLF
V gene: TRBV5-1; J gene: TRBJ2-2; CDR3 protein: ASSEASTGELF
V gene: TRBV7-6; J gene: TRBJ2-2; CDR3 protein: ASSLAGQGNTGELF
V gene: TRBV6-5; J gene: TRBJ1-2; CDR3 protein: ASSYVQGGYT
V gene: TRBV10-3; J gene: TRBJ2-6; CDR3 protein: AINGQGGVLT
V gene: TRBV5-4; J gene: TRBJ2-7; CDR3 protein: ASSRDYSYEQY
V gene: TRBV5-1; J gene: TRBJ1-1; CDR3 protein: ASSLGIGRDTEAF
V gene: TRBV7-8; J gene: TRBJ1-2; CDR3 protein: ASSPRRGEGYT
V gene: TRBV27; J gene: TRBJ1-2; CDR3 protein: ASSLGGGGYT
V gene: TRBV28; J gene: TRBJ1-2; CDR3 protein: ASETGTLRYGYT
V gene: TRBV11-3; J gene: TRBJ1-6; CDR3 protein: ASRGTGEEGSPLH
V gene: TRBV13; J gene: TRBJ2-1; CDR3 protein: ASSSSRGGNEQF
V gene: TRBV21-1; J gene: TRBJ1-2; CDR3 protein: ASSKSSGYT
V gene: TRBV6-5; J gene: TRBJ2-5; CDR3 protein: ATTTGGLETQY
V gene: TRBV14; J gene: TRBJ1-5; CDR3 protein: ASSQNVGQPQH
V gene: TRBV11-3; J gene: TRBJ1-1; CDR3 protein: ASVGEGTEAF
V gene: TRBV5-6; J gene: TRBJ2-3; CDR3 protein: ASSPSGGSTDTQY
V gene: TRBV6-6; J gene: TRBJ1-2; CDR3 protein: ASSSSGTGES
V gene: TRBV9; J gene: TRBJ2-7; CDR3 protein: ASSEDRGDEQY
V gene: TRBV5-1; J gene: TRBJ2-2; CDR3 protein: ASSLRGGRTGELF
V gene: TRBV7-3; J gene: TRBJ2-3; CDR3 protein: ASSPRPSGGRTDTQY
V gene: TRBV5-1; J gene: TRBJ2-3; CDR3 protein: ASSNGQGVTDTQY
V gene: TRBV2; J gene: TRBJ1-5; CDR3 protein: ATVQGMNQPQH
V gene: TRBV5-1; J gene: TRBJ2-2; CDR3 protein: ASSLPGSSGELF
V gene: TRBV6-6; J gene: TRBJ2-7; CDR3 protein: ASSLPGGSSYEQY
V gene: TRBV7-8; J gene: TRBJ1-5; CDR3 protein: ASSLDSPAAQH
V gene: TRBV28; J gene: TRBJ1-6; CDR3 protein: ASSSWTGSSSPLH
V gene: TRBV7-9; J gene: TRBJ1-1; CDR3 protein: ASSLGRSGTEAF
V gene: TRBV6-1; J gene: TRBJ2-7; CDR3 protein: AGKRGGNYEQY
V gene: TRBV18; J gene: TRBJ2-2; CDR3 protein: ASSLTGTNTGELF
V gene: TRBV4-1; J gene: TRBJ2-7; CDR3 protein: ASSQGAGYEQY
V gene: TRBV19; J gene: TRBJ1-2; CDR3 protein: AVARRGQGGYT
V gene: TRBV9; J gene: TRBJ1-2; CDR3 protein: ASSVAGGQGAIYGYT
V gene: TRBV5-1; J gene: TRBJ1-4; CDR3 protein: ASSRRGGNEKLF
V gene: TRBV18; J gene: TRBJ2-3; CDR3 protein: ASTAGTSPPDTQY
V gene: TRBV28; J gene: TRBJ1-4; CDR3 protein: ASSFPHGTGGSTNEKLF
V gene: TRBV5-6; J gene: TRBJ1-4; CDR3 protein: ASSLGPGETNEKLF
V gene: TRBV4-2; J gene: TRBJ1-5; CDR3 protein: ASSQTQGGHQPQH
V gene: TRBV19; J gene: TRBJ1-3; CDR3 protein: ASSWEPPGNTIY
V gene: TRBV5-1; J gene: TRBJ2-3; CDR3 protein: ASSPRSVDTQY
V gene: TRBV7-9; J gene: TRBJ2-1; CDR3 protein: ASSLGGQGSFEQF
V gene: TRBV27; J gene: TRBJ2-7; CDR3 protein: ASSPLTSREQY
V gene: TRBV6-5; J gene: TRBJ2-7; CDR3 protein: ASSYSKLAGTYEQY
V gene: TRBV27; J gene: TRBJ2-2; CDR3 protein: ASRKQGAPGELF
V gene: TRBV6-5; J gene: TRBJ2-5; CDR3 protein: ASHGTSGVETQY
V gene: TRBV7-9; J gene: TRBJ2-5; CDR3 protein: ASSLIGTEQETQY
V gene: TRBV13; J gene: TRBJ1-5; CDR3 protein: ASSPRESNQPQH